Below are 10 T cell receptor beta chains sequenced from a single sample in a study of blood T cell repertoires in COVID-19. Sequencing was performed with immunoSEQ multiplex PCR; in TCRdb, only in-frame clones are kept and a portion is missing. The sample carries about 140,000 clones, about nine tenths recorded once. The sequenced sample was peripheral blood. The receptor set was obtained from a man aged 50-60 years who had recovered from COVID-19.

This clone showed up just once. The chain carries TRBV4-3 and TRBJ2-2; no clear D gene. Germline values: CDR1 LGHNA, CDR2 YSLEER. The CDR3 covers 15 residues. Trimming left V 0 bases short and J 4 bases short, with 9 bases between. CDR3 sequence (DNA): TGCGCCAGCAGCCAAGATCAACCGGGCACCGGGGAGCTGTTTTTT. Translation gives CASSQDQPGTGELFF.

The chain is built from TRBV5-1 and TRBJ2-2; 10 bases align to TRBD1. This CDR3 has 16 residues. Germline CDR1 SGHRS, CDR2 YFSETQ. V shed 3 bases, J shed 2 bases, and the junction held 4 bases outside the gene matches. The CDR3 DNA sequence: TGCGCCAGCAGCTCGGGGACAGGGGCAAACACCGGGGAGCTGTTTTTT. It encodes CASSSGTGANTGELFF.

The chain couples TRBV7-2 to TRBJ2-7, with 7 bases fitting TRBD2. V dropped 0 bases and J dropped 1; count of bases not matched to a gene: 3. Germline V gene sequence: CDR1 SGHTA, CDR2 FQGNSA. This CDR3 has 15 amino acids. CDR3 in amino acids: CASSLAPGGSYEQYF. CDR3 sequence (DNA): TGTGCCAGCAGCTTAGCGCCGGGGGGATCCTACGAGCAGTACTTC.

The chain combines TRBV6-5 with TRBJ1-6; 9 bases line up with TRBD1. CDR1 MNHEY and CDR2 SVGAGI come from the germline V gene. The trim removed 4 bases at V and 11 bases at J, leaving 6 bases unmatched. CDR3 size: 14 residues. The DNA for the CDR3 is TGTGCCAGCAGTTGGGACAGGGAGAGGCCACCCCTCCACTTT. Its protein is CASSWDRERPPLHF.

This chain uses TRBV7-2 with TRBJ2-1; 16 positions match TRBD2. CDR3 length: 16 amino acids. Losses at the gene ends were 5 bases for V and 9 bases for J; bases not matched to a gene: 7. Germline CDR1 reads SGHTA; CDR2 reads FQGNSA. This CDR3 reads CASSTGLAGGFAEQFF. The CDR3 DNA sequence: TGTGCCAGCAGCACGGGACTAGCGGGGGGGTTCGCTGAGCAGTTCTTC.

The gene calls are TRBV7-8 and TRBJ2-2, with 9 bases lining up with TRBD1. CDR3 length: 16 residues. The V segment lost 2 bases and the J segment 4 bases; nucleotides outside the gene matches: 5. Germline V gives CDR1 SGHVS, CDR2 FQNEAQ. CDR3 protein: CASSLSGTGSTGELFF. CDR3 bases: TGTGCCAGCAGCTTATCCGGGACAGGGTCCACCGGGGAGCTGTTTTTT. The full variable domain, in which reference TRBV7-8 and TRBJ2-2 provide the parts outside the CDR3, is GAGVSQSPRYKVAKRGQDVALRCDPISGHVSLFWYQQALGQGPEFLTYFQNEAQLDKSGLPSDRFFAERPEGSVSTLKIQRTQQEDSAVYLCASSLSGTGSTGELFFGEGSRLTVL.

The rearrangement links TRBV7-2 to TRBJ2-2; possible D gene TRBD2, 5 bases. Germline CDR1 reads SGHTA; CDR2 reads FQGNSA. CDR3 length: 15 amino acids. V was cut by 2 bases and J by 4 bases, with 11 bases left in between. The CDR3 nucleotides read TGTGCCAGCAGCTTACGAGGGTACGGCACCGGGGAGCTGTTTTTT. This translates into CASSLRGYGTGELFF.

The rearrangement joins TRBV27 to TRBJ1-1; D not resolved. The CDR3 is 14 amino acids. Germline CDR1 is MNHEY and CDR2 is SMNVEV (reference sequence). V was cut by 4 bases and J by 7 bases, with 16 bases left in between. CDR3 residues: CASSWVGKRGEAFF. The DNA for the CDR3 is TGTGCCAGCAGTTGGGTGGGCAAGCGGGGTGAAGCTTTCTTT.

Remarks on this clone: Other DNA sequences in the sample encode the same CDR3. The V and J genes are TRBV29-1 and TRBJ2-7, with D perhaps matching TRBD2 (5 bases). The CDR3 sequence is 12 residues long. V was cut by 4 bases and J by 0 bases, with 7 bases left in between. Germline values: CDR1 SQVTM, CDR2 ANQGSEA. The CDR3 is CSVAGSSYEQYF. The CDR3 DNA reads TGCAGCGTTGCTGGGAGCTCCTACGAGCAGTACTTC.

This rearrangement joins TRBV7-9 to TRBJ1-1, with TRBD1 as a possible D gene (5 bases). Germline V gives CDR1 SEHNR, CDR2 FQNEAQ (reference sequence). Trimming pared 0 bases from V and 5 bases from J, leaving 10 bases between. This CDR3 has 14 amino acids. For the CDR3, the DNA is TGTGCCAGCAGCTTAGCAGGAAAGGGGACTGAAGCTTTCTTT. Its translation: CASSLAGKGTEAFF.